This T cell receptor (beta chain) was observed in a study of T cells in localized non-small cell lung cancer. Assay: immunoSEQ multiplex PCR; the TCRdb copy retains only in-frame clones and omits some. The sample carries approximately 81,000 clones, 70% to 90% recorded once. Germline loops: CDR1 LNHDA, CDR2 SQIVND (reference sequence). The CDR3 contains 17 residues. The J segment lost 0 bases and the V segment lost 6 bases, leaving 11 bases of the junction unmatched. Material: peripheral blood, obtained before any cancer treatment. This TCR was sampled from a woman aged 35 to 70 with stage I squamous cell lung carcinoma. The chain recombines TRBV19 with TRBJ1-2, with 9 bases lining up with TRBD1. The CDR3, as DNA: TGTGCCAGTAGACCCCTCGGGACAGGGAACTCTAACTATGGCTACACCTTC. This gives the protein CASRPLGTGNSNYGYTF.